This T cell receptor (beta chain) was identified in a study of T cells after yellow fever vaccination. Study-level findings and limits: Reappearance after the booster was observed for most primary-vaccination clones (around 96% CD4, around 90% CD8).

The TCR cDNA carried a universal primer site and UMIs from 5'RACE template switching. MiXCR was run by TCRdb on the 5' RACE reads, yielding one entry per CDR3 protein. The sample carries approximately 580,000 distinct CDR3 sequences, approximately 16% recorded once. With 3 bases removed from V and 2 bases from J, the gap between germline ends came to 4 bases. This CDR3 contains 13 residues. This clonotype was counted many times. The antigen is not known. This clonotype was sampled from a young man who received the YFV17D yellow fever vaccine. Material: PBMCs, obtained roughly 5 days after the first yellow fever vaccination. This rearrangement joins TRBV12-3 or TRBV12-4 to TRBJ1-4, with D unresolved. The CDR3 DNA follows: TGTGCCAGCAGTTTTAGGACTAATGAAAAACTGTTTTTT. Amino acids: CASSFRTNEKLFF.